This T cell receptor (beta chain) was profiled in a study of regulatory T cells in long-lasting Graves disease. This CDR3 spans 14 amino acids. V was pared by 3 bases and J by 5 bases, with 5 bases of the junction left unmatched. CDR1 GTSNPN and CDR2 SVGIG come from the germline V gene (reference sequence). Stated time point: newly diagnosed GD, antithyroid drugs for less than 3 months. The authors made the TCR library using RNA they extracted from PBMCs. With iRepertoire HTBI primers and Arm-PCR of CDR3 regions, TCR beta libraries were built. One entry per CDR3 protein, called by TCRdb with MiXCR from the multiplex PCR reads. The sample yields roughly 440,000 distinct CDR3 sequences, roughly 15% seen once. This clonotype was observed a few times. A further study also used this sample, focusing on T cells in Graves' hyperthyroidism and ophthalmopathy.

Sequencing was performed on peripheral blood mononuclear cells (PBMCs), taken at new diagnosis, from a patient treated with antithyroid drugs. The TCR sequence derives from a woman under 30 with Graves disease. The V and J genes are TRBV30 and TRBJ2-2; 8 positions match TRBD2. The CDR3 loop is CAWSMGLGTGELFF. For the CDR3, the DNA is TGTGCCTGGAGCATGGGACTAGGGACCGGGGAGCTGTTTTTT. Variable domain in full (rest from reference TRBV30 and TRBJ2-2): SQTIHQWPATLVQPVGSPLSLECTVEGTSNPNLYWYRQAAGRGLQLLFYSVGIGQISSEVPQNLSASRPQDRQFILSSKKLLLSDSGFYLCAWSMGLGTGELFFGEGSRLTVL.